Included here is one T cell receptor (beta chain) sequence, with context. The record originates from a study of blood T cell repertoires in COVID-19. Study-wide context: T cells, B-cell-depleted T cells, or PBMCs supplied cDNA or gDNA.

CDR1 and CDR2 from the germline V gene are MNHEY and SVGAGI. The length of the CDR3 is 14 residues. V lost 4 bases and J lost 10, with 17 bases in between. The protocol was immunoSEQ multiplex PCR, while the TCRdb copy is restricted to in-frame clones and leaves out a portion. This sample yields 200,000 to 250,000 clones, of which approximately 80% are seen a single time; approximately 8% belongs to the top ten. The gene calls are TRBV6-5 and TRBJ2-1; possible D gene TRBD1, 6 bases. The receptor's source is a woman older than 75 with COVID-19, enrolled during active disease. Sequences were obtained from peripheral blood. For the CDR3, the DNA is TGTGCCAGCAGTTCCCTCTTTCCGGACAGCGAGCAGTTCTTC. It yields the protein CASSSLFPDSEQFF.